This T cell receptor (beta chain) was observed in a study of shared clonotypes between healthy human individuals. The naive CD8 population came from CD45RO-negative cells selected for CCR7, without terminally differentiated effector memory CD45RA+ cells. The assay was immunoSEQ multiplex PCR, and TCRdb's table has in-frame clones only and misses some. The sample has about 2.1 million clones, roughly 91% seen once. Germline assignment: CDR1 WSHSY and CDR2 SAAADI. J gave up 10 bases and V 2 bases, and 10 bases lay outside the gene matches. The CDR3 length is 15 residues. This chain connects TRBV10-2 to TRBJ2-1, with 8 bases aligning to TRBD1. This TCR was recovered from a man between 18 and 35 years old in good health. Some clones in this sample may be carry-over from other donors' samples. The sample was naive CD8+ T cells from PBMCs. In DNA form, the CDR3 reads TGCGCCAGCAGTGAGGGCACCGGGACAGGAGGCGAGCAGTTCTTC. Translation: CASSEGTGTGGEQFF.